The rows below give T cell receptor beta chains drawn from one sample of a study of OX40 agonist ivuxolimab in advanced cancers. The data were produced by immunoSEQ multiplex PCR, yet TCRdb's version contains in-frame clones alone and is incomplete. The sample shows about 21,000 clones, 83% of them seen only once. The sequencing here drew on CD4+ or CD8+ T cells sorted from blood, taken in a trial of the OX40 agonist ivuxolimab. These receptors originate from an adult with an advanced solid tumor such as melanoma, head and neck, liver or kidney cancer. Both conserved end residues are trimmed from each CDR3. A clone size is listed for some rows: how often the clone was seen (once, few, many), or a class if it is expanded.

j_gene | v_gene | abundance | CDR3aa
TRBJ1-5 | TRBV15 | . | ATSKSNQPQH
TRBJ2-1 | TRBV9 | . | ASSGYNEQF
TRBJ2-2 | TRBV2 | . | ASSEASGGSTGELF
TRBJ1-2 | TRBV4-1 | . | ASSHWGAGGYT
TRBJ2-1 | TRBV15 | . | ATSRDLGLANEQF
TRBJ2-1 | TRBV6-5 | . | ASSSGLGGNEQF
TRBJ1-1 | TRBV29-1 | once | SAYDGLAAF
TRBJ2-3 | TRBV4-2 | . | ASSQDPERIITDTQY
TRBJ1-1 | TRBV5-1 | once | ASSPKTGLNTEAF
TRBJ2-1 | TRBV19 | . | ASSLALYNEQF
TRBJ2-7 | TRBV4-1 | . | ASSQGQGAAYEQY
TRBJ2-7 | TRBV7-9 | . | ASSLVPGQYEQY
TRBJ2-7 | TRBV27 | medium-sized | ASSLGNYEQY
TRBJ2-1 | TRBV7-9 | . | ASIRGSNGEQF
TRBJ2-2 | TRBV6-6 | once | ASRVLAGVYTGELF
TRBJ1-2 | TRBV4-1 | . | ASSRTGGSDYGYT
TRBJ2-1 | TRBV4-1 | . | ASRFGGTGDGEQF
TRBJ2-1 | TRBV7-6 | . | ASSFQGGLSNEQF
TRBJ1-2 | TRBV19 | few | ASSTRYGYT
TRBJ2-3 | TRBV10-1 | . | ASNLPIEY
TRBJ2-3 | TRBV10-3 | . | AIRLSELDTQY
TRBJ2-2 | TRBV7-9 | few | ASSTMEPGLVTGELF
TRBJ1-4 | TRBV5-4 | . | ASSLRDSKLF
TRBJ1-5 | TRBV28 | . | ASRPQGYQPQH
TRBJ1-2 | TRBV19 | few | ASSISRLVGRHGYT
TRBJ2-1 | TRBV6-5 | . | ASSQYNEQF
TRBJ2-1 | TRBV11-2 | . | ASSLFSGRAAHEQF
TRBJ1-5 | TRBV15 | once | ATSRDMYSNQPQH